This T cell receptor beta chain stems from a study of blood T cell repertoires in COVID-19. In the study overall: Sites across the United States, Italy and Spain contributed samples from acute and convalescent COVID-19. The analysed material was cDNA or gDNA that came from T cells, B-cell-depleted T cells, or PBMCs.

This CDR3 has 16 residues. J gave up 5 bases and V 2 bases, and 5 bases lay outside the gene matches. The germline CDR1 and CDR2 sequences are MNHEY and SMNVEV (reference sequence). This clone came up a few times. Original data processing: From reference gene primer amplification, estimates of nucleated cell counts were derived. The table came from immunoSEQ multiplex PCR; TCRdb's copy has only in-frame clones and leaves some out. V, J and clone size are those of that table, while D and trimming were read from the DNA. Here the sample spans tens of thousands of clones, about four fifths being singletons.

The sequence came from a woman aged 55-75 years with acute or convalescent COVID-19. Sequenced material: peripheral blood. The chain is built from TRBV27 and TRBJ2-2, with 10 bases fitting TRBD1. CDR3 sequence: CASSLKDRGTTGELFF. CDR3 nucleotide sequence: TGTGCCAGCAGTTTAAAGGACAGGGGGACGACCGGGGAGCTGTTTTTT.